The clone carrying this T cell receptor (beta chain) was found a few times. Its antigen is still unknown. The CDR3 extends over 15 amino acids. CDR1 SGHTA and CDR2 FQGNSA come from the germline V gene. V lost 1 base to trimming and J lost 4 bases; unmatched junction nucleotides: 7. These data are taken from a study of T-cell memory formation after mild COVID-19. Study context: Most TCR clusters belonged to a single donor.

5'RACE with constant-segment primers yielded barcoded, UMI-tagged TCR alpha and TCR beta cDNA libraries. TCRdb processed the 5' RACE reads anew with MiXCR; each CDR3 protein has one entry. This table holds about half a million distinct CDR3 sequences, around a sixth found once. Points from the study as a whole: Clones shrinking from day 15 to 85 showed even CD4/CD8 mixes; later expanders tilted CD4+.

V gene TRBV7-2 combines with J gene TRBJ2-7; 7 positions match TRBD1. This TCR was sampled from an adult woman who had mild COVID-19 (a few samples of this study predate the infection). Cell type and time point are not known. Input material: PBMCs or a T cell subset sorted from them (not recorded which). CDR3 amino acids: CASSLGQGIKYEQYF. Written as DNA, the CDR3 is TGTGCCAGCAGCTTAGGACAGGGCATCAAGTACGAGCAGTACTTC.